This entry lists 19 T cell receptor beta chains sequenced from one sample in a study of blood T cell repertoires in COVID-19. Profiling relied on immunoSEQ multiplex PCR, and the TCRdb table lists in-frame clones only, not all of them. The sample records approximately 120,000 clones, more than 60% being singletons. Sequencing was done on a sample of peripheral blood. The receptor set was obtained from a woman aged 70-85 years with acute or convalescent COVID-19.

The chain combines TRBV7-9 with TRBJ1-4; no clear D. The CDR3 sequence is 16 residues long. CDR1 and CDR2 (germline): SEHNR, FQNEAQ (reference sequence). The ends were cut back, 1 base at V and 0 bases at J, with 9 bases in the middle. The DNA for the CDR3 is TGTGCCAGCAGCTTAGGAGGATTTGCAACTAATGAAAAACTGTTTTTT. This sequence encodes CASSLGGFATNEKLFF.

V usage is TRBV6-5 and J usage is TRBJ2-2, with a weak D call TRBD1 (6 bases). V was clipped by 6 bases and J by 2 bases, with 10 bases between them. Germline V gives CDR1 MNHEY, CDR2 SVGAGI. The CDR3 is made up of 14 amino acids. As DNA, the CDR3 is TGTGCCAGCAGGACGGGACACAACACCGGGGAGCTGTTTTTT. It codes for CASRTGHNTGELFF.

This clone was picked up a small number of times. The chain joins TRBV5-1 to TRBJ2-7; the match to TRBD1 covers 9 bases. Germline lookup yields CDR1 SGHRS and CDR2 YFSETQ. V shed 3 bases and J 6 bases; nucleotides not matched to a gene: 13. The CDR3 consists of 16 residues. The chain's CDR3 is CASSSGRDRVVGEQYF. The DNA of the CDR3 is TGCGCCAGCAGCTCGGGCCGGGACAGGGTGGTTGGCGAGCAGTACTTC.

The chain combines TRBV18 with TRBJ1-1; TRBD1 aligns across 12 bases. Unmatched junction bases numbered 5, after V lost 5 bases and J lost 4 bases. The CDR3 has 15 amino acids. Germline CDR1 reads KGHSH; CDR2 reads LQKENI. CDR3 loop: CASSGGTGGGTEAFF. For the CDR3, the DNA is TGTGCCAGCTCAGGGGGGACAGGGGGCGGCACTGAAGCTTTCTTT.

The genes are TRBV7-6 and TRBJ2-2, with 10 bases lining up with TRBD2. The CDR3 is made up of 16 amino acids. The V and J ends lost 5 bases and 0 bases, in that order; junction bases with no gene match: 3. CDR1 SGHVS and CDR2 FNYEAQ come from the germline V gene. For the CDR3, the DNA is TGTGCCAGCAGCCCGGGACTAGCGACGAACACCGGGGAGCTGTTTTTT. It is translated as CASSPGLATNTGELFF.

CDR3 DNA: TGTGCCAGCAGTGAAGCTTGGGGTAGCGGGGCCCTCGGGCAGTACTTC. This encodes CASSEAWGSGALGQYF. The rearrangement joins TRBV6-1 to TRBJ2-7, with 8 bases matching TRBD2. The junction had 13 bases not matched to a gene; V was cut back by 0 bases and J by 9 bases. CDR3 length equals 16 residues. Germline loops: CDR1 MNHNS, CDR2 SASEGT.

This clone was counted a few times. The V and J genes are TRBV6-5 and TRBJ2-1; 7 nucleotides match TRBD2. CDR1 is MNHEY and CDR2 is SVGAGI in the germline V gene. The CDR3 has 14 amino acids. The V gene end was trimmed by 4 bases and the J gene end by 8 bases; junction bases not matched to a gene: 8. The CDR3 sequence is CASSWGGSRDEQFF. The CDR3 coding sequence is TGTGCCAGCAGTTGGGGCGGGAGTAGGGATGAGCAGTTCTTC.

The V gene is TRBV2, the J gene TRBJ2-1; TRBD2 matches at 11 bases. The CDR3 consists of 16 residues. The germline CDR1 and CDR2 sequences are SNHLY and FYNNEI. V lost 6 bases, J lost 0 bases, and 4 bases stayed unmatched. CDR3 loop: CASRRLAGSSYNEQFF. CDR3 bases: TGTGCCAGCAGACGACTAGCGGGGAGCTCCTACAATGAGCAGTTCTTC.

The rearrangement links TRBV7-9 to TRBJ2-7; D might be TRBD1 (6 bases). The CDR3 contains 14 residues. The ends were cut back, 7 bases at V and 0 bases at J, with 13 bases in the middle. CDR1 SEHNR and CDR2 FQNEAQ come from the germline V gene (reference sequence). CDR3 bases: TGTGCCAGCAACCCCGGGACAAACTCCTACGAGCAGTACTTC. This gives the protein CASNPGTNSYEQYF.

With respect to this clone: The likely explanation is a read error, given a far larger clone one base away. The J gene is TRBJ1-1, the V gene TRBV7-3; D is undetermined. Germline V gives CDR1 SGHTA, CDR2 FQGTGA. The V end lost 1 base, the J end lost 1 base, and 4 bases lay between the germline ends. CDR3 size: 13 residues. The DNA of the CDR3 is TGTGCCAGCAGCTTAAGACAGAACACTGAAGCTTTCTTT. Translation: CASSLRQNTEAFF.

This clone was seen more than once but under ten times. The J gene is TRBJ2-1, the V gene TRBV7-6, with 8 bases aligning to TRBD2. Germline assignment: CDR1 SGHVS and CDR2 FNYEAQ. The CDR3 length is 16 residues. The V gene end was trimmed by 5 bases and the J gene end by 10 bases; junction bases not matched to a gene: 16. Here the CDR3 reads CASSHNTIGAGGEQFF. The CDR3 DNA is TGTGCCAGCAGCCACAATACTATTGGGGCGGGAGGCGAGCAGTTCTTC. The full variable domain, completed using reference TRBV7-6 and TRBJ2-1, is GAGVSQSPRYKVTKRGQDVALRCDPISGHVSLYWYRQALGQGPEFLTYFNYEAQQDKSGLPNDRFSAERPEGSISTLTIQRTEQRDSAMYRCASSHNTIGAGGEQFFGPGTRLTVL.

The rearrangement links TRBV2 to TRBJ1-4; D gene uncertain. The CDR3 is made up of 13 amino acids. V lost 4 bases to trimming and J lost 13 bases, with 16 bases between them. Germline V CDR1 and CDR2: SNHLY, FYNNEI. As DNA, the CDR3 is TGTGCCAGCAGTGGAGATGTATTAGGAGGACTGTTTTTT. Its translation is CASSGDVLGGLFF.

This clone came up a few times. This rearrangement joins TRBV18 to TRBJ1-5; 8 bases match TRBD1. The trim removed 2 bases at V and 0 bases at J, leaving 0 bases unmatched. Germline CDR1 is KGHSH and CDR2 is LQKENI. The CDR3 length is 15 residues. The CDR3 spells CASSPGQGSNQPQHF. The CDR3 bases are TGTGCCAGCTCACCAGGACAGGGTAGCAATCAGCCCCAGCATTTT. Full variable domain (missing parts from reference TRBV18 and TRBJ1-5): NAGVMQNPRHLVRRRGQEARLRCSPMKGHSHVYWYRQLPEEGLKFMVYLQKENIIDESGMPKERFSAEFPKEGPSILRIQQVVRGDSAAYFCASSPGQGSNQPQHFGDGTRLSIL.

The chain uses TRBV25-1 and TRBJ2-7; 7 nucleotides align to TRBD2. This CDR3 has 14 amino acids. Per germline, CDR1 MGHDK and CDR2 SYGVNS. Germline trimming cut 5 bases from V and 5 bases from J; bases unmatched to any gene: 9. CDR3 region: CASSSRDYLDEQYF. CDR3 DNA: TGTGCCAGCAGTAGCCGGGACTATCTAGACGAGCAGTACTTC.

In its sample, this clone was seen a few times. This sequence joins TRBV7-9 and TRBJ1-6, with 9 bases that match TRBD1. CDR3 length: 15 amino acids. Losses at the gene ends were 5 bases for V and 9 bases for J; bases not matched to a gene: 8. CDR1 is SEHNR and CDR2 is FQNEAQ in the germline V gene (reference sequence). CDR3 DNA sequence: TGTGCCAGCAGCCTTCACGGGACAGGGAGTTCACCCCTCCACTTT. Its translation is CASSLHGTGSSPLHF.

This chain joins TRBV5-4 and TRBJ2-7; 10 bases map to TRBD2. After removal of 2 bases from V and 0 bases from J, the junction contained 8 bases not matched to a gene. CDR3 length equals 17 residues. Germline CDR1 is SGHNT and CDR2 is YYREEE (reference sequence). CDR3 region: CASSLGLAEGGSYEQYF. CDR3 nucleotides: TGTGCCAGCAGCTTAGGACTAGCGGAGGGAGGCTCCTACGAGCAGTACTTC.

The chain couples TRBV30 to TRBJ1-4; D ambiguous. The CDR3 runs 13 residues. From germline, CDR1 is GTSNPN and CDR2 SVGIG (reference sequence). V lost 1 base and J lost 8, with 11 bases in between. The DNA for the CDR3 is TGTGCCTGGAGTGCGAGGGCGGGCGAAAAACTGTTTTTT. Protein: CAWSARAGEKLFF.

This clone has more than one count but fewer than ten. The chain combines TRBV9 with TRBJ2-1; possible D gene TRBD2, 6 bases. The V end was cut by 0 bases, the J end by 0 bases, with 10 bases between. This CDR3 region has 16 residues. Germline V gene lookup returns CDR1 SGDLS and CDR2 YYNGEE. CDR3 in DNA: TGTGCCAGCAGCGTAGTCCGGGAGAGCTCCTACAATGAGCAGTTCTTC. As protein: CASSVVRESSYNEQFF.

This clone is a singleton in its sample. This sequence joins TRBV10-3 and TRBJ2-2; 9 nucleotides align to TRBD1. The CDR3 length is 13 residues. CDR1 ENHRY and CDR2 SYGVKD come from the germline V gene. The V gene end was trimmed by 6 bases and the J gene end by 5 bases; junction bases not matched to a gene: 1. The CDR3 nucleotides are TGTGCCATCAGGGACAGGGGAACCGGGGAGCTGTTTTTT. Amino acids: CAIRDRGTGELFF.